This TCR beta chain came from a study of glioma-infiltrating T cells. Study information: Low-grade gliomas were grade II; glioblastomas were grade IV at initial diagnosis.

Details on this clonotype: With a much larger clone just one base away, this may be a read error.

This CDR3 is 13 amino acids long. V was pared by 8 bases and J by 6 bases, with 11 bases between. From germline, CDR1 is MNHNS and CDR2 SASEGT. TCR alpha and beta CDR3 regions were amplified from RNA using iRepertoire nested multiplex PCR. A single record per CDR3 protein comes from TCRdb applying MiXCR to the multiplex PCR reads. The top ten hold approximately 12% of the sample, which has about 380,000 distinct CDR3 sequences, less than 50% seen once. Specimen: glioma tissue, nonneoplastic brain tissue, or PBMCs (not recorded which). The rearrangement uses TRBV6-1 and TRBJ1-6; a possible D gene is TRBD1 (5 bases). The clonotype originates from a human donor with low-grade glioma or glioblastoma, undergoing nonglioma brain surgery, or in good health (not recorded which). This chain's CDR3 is CASRGTFNSPLHF. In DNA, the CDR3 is TGTGCCAGCCGGGGCACCTTTAATTCACCCCTCCACTTT.